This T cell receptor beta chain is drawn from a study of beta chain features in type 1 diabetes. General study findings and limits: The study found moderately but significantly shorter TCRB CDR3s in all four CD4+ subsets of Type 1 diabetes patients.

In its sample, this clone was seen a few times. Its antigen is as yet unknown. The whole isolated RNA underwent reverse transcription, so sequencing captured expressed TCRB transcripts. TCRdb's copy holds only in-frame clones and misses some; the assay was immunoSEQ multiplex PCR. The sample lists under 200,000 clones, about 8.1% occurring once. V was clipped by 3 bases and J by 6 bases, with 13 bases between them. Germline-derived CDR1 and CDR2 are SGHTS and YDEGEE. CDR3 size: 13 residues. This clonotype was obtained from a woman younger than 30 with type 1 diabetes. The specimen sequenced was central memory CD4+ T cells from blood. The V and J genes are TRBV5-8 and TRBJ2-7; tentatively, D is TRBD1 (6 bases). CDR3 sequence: CASSSRTVGEQYF. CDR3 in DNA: TGTGCCAGCAGCTCTCGGACAGTCGGCGAGCAGTACTTC.